This T cell receptor (beta chain) was retrieved from a study of cytomegalovirus exposure and HLA in healthy donors. The study's findings and limits: Rare TCR sequences predominated, though certain public TCRs were found in many donors. Overall, around 150 TCR beta chains were annotated as cytomegalovirus-associated. Cytomegalovirus status was reportedly diagnosed by the classifier with high sensitivity and specificity.

Germline lookup yields CDR1 SGHAT and CDR2 FQNNGV. V was shortened by 4 bases and J by 0 bases, with 18 bases between the two germline ends. This CDR3 contains 17 residues. About this clone: What it recognizes is unknown.

Data came from immunoSEQ multiplex PCR; TCRdb stores just in-frame clones and leaves some out. The sample lists approximately 140,000 clones; 70% to 90% were seen once. The receptor's source is a woman in her thirties in good health and CMV-seronegative. The chain carries TRBV11-2 and TRBJ1-1; D is perhaps TRBD1 (5 bases). The sequenced material came from PBMCs. The CDR3 sequence is CASSYTTVGGMNTEAFF. DNA of the CDR3: TGTGCCAGCAGCTACACTACGGTGGGGGGTATGAACACTGAAGCTTTCTTT.